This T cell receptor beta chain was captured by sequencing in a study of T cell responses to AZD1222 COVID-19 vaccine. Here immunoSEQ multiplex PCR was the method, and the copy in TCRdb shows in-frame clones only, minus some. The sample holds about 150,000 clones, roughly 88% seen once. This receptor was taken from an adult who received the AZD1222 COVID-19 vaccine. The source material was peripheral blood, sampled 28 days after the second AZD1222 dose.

In DNA, the CDR3 is TGTGCCAGCACTACGAGACAGGGAAGTTCACCCCTCCACTTT. Protein: CASTTRQGSSPLHF. The chain joins TRBV6-5 to TRBJ1-6, with 7 bases fitting TRBD1. The ends lost 7 bases at V and 9 bases at J; junction bases unmatched: 9. Germline V gene data show CDR1 as MNHEY and CDR2 as SVGAGI. The CDR3 loop spans 14 amino acids.